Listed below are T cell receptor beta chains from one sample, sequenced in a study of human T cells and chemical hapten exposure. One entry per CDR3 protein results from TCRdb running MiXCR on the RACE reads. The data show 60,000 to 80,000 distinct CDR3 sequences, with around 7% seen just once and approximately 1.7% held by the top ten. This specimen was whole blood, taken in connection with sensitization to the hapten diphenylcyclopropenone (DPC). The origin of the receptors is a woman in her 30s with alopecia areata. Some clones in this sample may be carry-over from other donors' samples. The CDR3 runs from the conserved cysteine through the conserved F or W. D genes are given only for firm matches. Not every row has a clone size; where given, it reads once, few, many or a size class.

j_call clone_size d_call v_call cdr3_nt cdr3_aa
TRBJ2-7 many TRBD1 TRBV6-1 TGTGCCAGCAGTGATGGGGACAGGTTCTACGAGCAGTACTTC CASSDGDRFYEQYF
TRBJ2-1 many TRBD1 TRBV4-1 TGCGCCAGCAGCCAAGAGCATGGACAGGACAATGAGCAGTTCTTC CASSQEHGQDNEQFF
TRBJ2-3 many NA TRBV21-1 TGTGCCAGCAGCGGGGGGGTGGACACAGATACGCAGTATTTT CASSGGVDTDTQYF
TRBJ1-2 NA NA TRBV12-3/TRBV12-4 TGTGCCAGCGCAAGCGGGGGGGGAACGACGTTCTTC CASASGGGTTFF
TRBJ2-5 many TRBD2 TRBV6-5 TGTGCCAGCAGTTACTCACTAGCGGGTCGCCAAGAGACCCAGTACTTC CASSYSLAGRQETQYF
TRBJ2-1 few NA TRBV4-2 TGTGCCAGCAGCCAAGATATTCGGGGGACGGAGTACAATGAGCAGTTCTTC CASSQDIRGTEYNEQFF
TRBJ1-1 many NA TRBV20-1 TGCAGTGCTAGATCGCCGAAGTCTCTTGAAGCTTTCTTT CSARSPKSLEAFF
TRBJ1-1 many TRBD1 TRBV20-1 TGCAGTGCTAGAGATATACAGGGGAGGCTGAACACTGAAGCTTTCTTT CSARDIQGRLNTEAFF
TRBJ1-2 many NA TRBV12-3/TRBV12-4 TGTGCCAGCAGCTTATACGATAGGGATAACTATGGCTACACCTTC CASSLYDRDNYGYTF
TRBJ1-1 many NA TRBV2 TGTGCCAGCAGCGTTAGGGACACTGAAGCTTTCTTT CASSVRDTEAFF